A selection of T cell receptor beta chains follows, all from one sample in a study of Ad26.COV2.S vaccination and SARS-CoV-2 variants. Data came from immunoSEQ multiplex PCR; TCRdb stores just in-frame clones and leaves some out. Of about 350,000 clones in the sample, 75% to 90% were seen once. This specimen was peripheral blood, taken in a trial of Ad26.COV2.S vaccine versus placebo. Receptor source: a person between 18 and 59 years old who received the Ad26.COV2.S COVID-19 vaccine or a placebo. CDR3s leave out the opening cysteine and the closing phenylalanine or tryptophan. D genes are given only for firm matches.

D	V	J	CDR3
TRBD2	TRBV9	TRBJ2-3	ASSALAGSSTDTQY
-	TRBV29-1	TRBJ1-5	SVVFTGNSNQPQH
TRBD1	TRBV19	TRBJ1-5	ASSGQASNQPQH
-	TRBV6-5	TRBJ2-5	ASSLSGASQETQY
-	TRBV11-3	TRBJ2-7	ASREGTYEQY
TRBD1	TRBV25-1	TRBJ1-1	ASRETGGGSEAF
-	TRBV27	TRBJ2-3	ASSLGLARWHTQY
-	TRBV28	TRBJ2-4	ASSDSVAKNIQY
-	TRBV28	TRBJ1-5	ASSFTGRSNQPQH
-	TRBV6-5	TRBJ2-1	ASRTGLSYNEQF
TRBD1	TRBV4-3	TRBJ2-5	ASSQSRAGGIETQY
-	TRBV6-4	TRBJ1-6	ASREEPGSYNSPLH
-	TRBV5-6	TRBJ2-3	ASSLVGQARFTDTQY
-	TRBV7-2	TRBJ2-3	ASSPQATRDTDTQY
-	TRBV6-9	TRBJ2-1	ASSSLQGGAQF
TRBD2	TRBV7-2	TRBJ2-5	ASSLESGAQY
-	TRBV7-2	TRBJ1-1	ASSLGSVTEAF
-	TRBV5-1	TRBJ2-7	ASSLSGTSYEQY
-	TRBV7-9	TRBJ2-1	ASSLADKDEQF
-	TRBV15	TRBJ1-1	ATSRGTIMNTEAF
-	TRBV19	TRBJ1-3	ASSIGQTRNTIY
-	TRBV13	TRBJ2-1	ASSSGAWQGDNEQF
-	TRBV7-9	TRBJ1-6	ASSSNNSPLH
TRBD2	TRBV6-2/TRBV6-3	TRBJ2-7	ASSIAGAYEQY
-	TRBV12-3/TRBV12-4	TRBJ2-3	ASSLAHTDTQY
TRBD1	TRBV20-1	TRBJ2-7	SASIRGPSEQY
-	TRBV19	TRBJ1-5	ASSISLDNNQPQH
-	TRBV18	TRBJ1-1	ASSPTGIEAF
-	TRBV7-9	TRBJ1-4	ASSHGRIRGEKLF
TRBD2	TRBV7-3	TRBJ2-1	ASSPGLAGEHEQF
-	TRBV4-3	TRBJ1-5	ASSQDGYGNQPQH
-	TRBV5-1	TRBJ1-4	ASSLLGGDNEKLF
-	TRBV19	TRBJ2-2	ASSTVGTGELF
-	TRBV29-1	TRBJ2-3	SVVVGTDTQY
TRBD1	TRBV7-2	TRBJ1-2	ASSSTQQGKGGYT
TRBD1	TRBV18	TRBJ1-1	ASSPRDRGQEAF
TRBD1	TRBV9	TRBJ2-7	ASSVEAGGFYEQY
TRBD1	TRBV18	TRBJ1-6	ASSSGQGRSPLH
TRBD1	TRBV7-2	TRBJ2-7	ASSYRDRGSYEQY
-	TRBV9	TRBJ2-7	ASSVAVGYEQY
-	TRBV28	TRBJ2-7	ASSFAAAPYEQY
-	TRBV28	TRBJ1-3	ASSSQRFGNTIY
-	TRBV28	TRBJ2-1	ASSLVYNEQF
-	TRBV11-3	TRBJ2-4	ASSLNNDIQY
TRBD1	TRBV7-9	TRBJ2-7	ASSPWDRSYEQY
-	TRBV4-3	TRBJ1-1	ASSQEGFEAF
-	TRBV27	TRBJ2-2	ASSPSRGGELF
-	TRBV7-8	TRBJ2-7	ASSPPQSYEQY
-	TRBV4-1	TRBJ1-6	ASGRQGRDSPLH
-	TRBV11-2	TRBJ1-6	ASSLRAGNSPLH
-	TRBV29-1	TRBJ1-6	SVRDNSNNSPLH
TRBD1	TRBV6-2/TRBV6-3	TRBJ1-1	ASSYLAGGVNTEAF
-	TRBV4-2	TRBJ2-4	ASSQGKENIQY